The 23 T cell receptor beta chains below all came from one sample that was sequenced in a study of CD8 T cells in Susac syndrome (dated by TCRdb to between 2018 and 2020). The library was prepared using the immunoSEQ multiplex PCR assay. RNA was extracted with the RNeasy kit and roughly 0.5 to 1 ug was reverse transcribed using random hexamers. TCRdb passed the public sequencing reads through fastp at Q25 and MiXCR, retaining productive beta sequences. Records with the same CDR3 protein are collapsed into one entry carrying the most frequent genes and DNA. Within this sample are some 140,000 distinct CDR3 sequences, with roughly 94% of them counted one time only. About 0.18% of the sample goes to the ten largest clones. Sequencing was performed on CD8+ T cells from PBMCs. The receptors shown here come from a human donor with Susac syndrome.

The chain carries TRBV4-1 and TRBJ2-7, with 12 bases matching TRBD1. Germline CDR1 is MGHRA and CDR2 is YSYEKL. The CDR3 contains 16 residues. Germline trimming cut 4 bases from V and 0 bases from J; bases unmatched to any gene: 4. CDR3 in DNA: TGCGCCAGCAGCCTTGGGGACAGGGGGCCCTCCTACGAGCAGTACTTC. Protein sequence: CASSLGDRGPSYEQYF.

DNA of the CDR3: TGTGCCAGCAGCTTGGGGACAGGCCCGAATCAGCCCCAGCATTTT. It yields the protein CASSLGTGPNQPQHF. The chain employs TRBV5-6 and TRBJ1-5; TRBD1 matches 7 bases. The CDR3 sequence is 15 residues long. CDR1 SGHDT and CDR2 YYEEEE come from the germline V gene. V trimming: 0 bases; J trimming: 4 bases; junction bases outside the gene matches: 4.

This clonotype appeared a single time. V gene TRBV15 combines with J gene TRBJ1-2, with 8 bases fitting TRBD1. The ends lost 5 bases at V and 4 bases at J; junction bases unmatched: 6. The CDR3 loop spans 14 amino acids. CDR1 is LNHNV, CDR2 YYDKDF, per germline (reference sequence). The CDR3 is CATSQTGVGYGYTF. The CDR3 DNA sequence: TGTGCCACCAGCCAGACAGGGGTCGGCTATGGCTACACCTTC.

This rearrangement joins TRBV18 to TRBJ2-4; D remains ambiguous. CDR1 is KGHSH and CDR2 is LQKENI in the germline V gene. Trimming cost V 6 bases and J 7 bases, with 10 bases left between them. The CDR3 contains 12 residues. CDR3 amino acids: CASSGLGNIQYF. The CDR3 DNA sequence: TGTGCCAGCTCTGGCCTCGGGAACATTCAGTACTTC.

The rearrangement joins TRBV10-3 to TRBJ2-3; 8 nucleotides match TRBD1. Germline V CDR1 and CDR2: ENHRY, SYGVKD. V lost 6 bases to trimming and J lost 2 bases; unmatched junction nucleotides: 4. The CDR3 consists of 14 residues. For the CDR3, the DNA is TGTGCCATCAGCGGACAGGGTCACACAGATACGCAGTATTTT. Its translation is CAISGQGHTDTQYF.

The genes are TRBV3-1 and TRBJ2-1, with D possibly being TRBD2 (5 bases). CDR1 and CDR2 from the germline V gene are LGHDT and YNNKEL (reference sequence). V lost 2 bases and J 3 bases, leaving 14 bases between the germline ends. The CDR3 totals 16 residues. CDR3 in amino acids: CASSQQSGDFYNEQFF. The CDR3 DNA reads TGTGCCAGCAGCCAACAAAGCGGAGATTTCTACAATGAGCAGTTCTTC.

V is TRBV15 and J is TRBJ2-1, with 12 positions matching TRBD2. The CDR3 consists of 17 residues. The V gene's germline CDR1 is LNHNV and CDR2 YYDKDF (reference sequence). With 4 bases clipped from V and 6 bases from J, the junction kept 10 bases outside the gene matches. CDR3 region: CATSTSLLAGGLNEQFF. CDR3 sequence (DNA): TGTGCCACCAGCACCTCCCTACTAGCGGGAGGTCTCAATGAGCAGTTCTTC.

V usage is TRBV11-2 and J usage is TRBJ2-2, with a tentative D call TRBD1 (6 bases). This CDR3 is built from 16 residues. V was pared by 2 bases and J by 3 bases, with 13 bases between. Germline V gene sequence: CDR1 SGHAT, CDR2 FQNNGV. CDR3 residues: CASSLSQGQYTGELFF. In nucleotides, the CDR3 is TGTGCCAGCAGCTTATCCCAGGGGCAGTACACCGGGGAGCTGTTTTTT.

In its sample, this clonotype was seen once. The genes are TRBV7-8 and TRBJ2-7; TRBD1 or TRBD2 may be the D gene (5 bases each). CDR1 and CDR2 (germline): SGHVS, FQNEAQ. V was trimmed by 0 bases and J by 5 bases, leaving 14 bases between them. CDR3 length equals 15 residues. The DNA of the CDR3 is TGTGCCAGCAGCTTAGCGCGGGTCAGGGCCCACGAGCAGTACTTC. The encoded protein is CASSLARVRAHEQYF.

The rearrangement joins TRBV3-1 to TRBJ2-7, with 7 bases matching TRBD2. Germline lookup yields CDR1 LGHDT and CDR2 YNNKEL (reference sequence). This CDR3 contains 14 residues. After removal of 3 bases from V and 7 bases from J, the junction contained 9 bases not matched to a gene. The CDR3 DNA sequence: TGTGCCAGCAGCCATCTTGCGGGAGCTGGGGAGCAGTACTTC. It codes for CASSHLAGAGEQYF.

The genes are TRBV27 and TRBJ2-5; perhaps TRBD1 as D (5 bases). Per the germline V gene, CDR1 is MNHEY and CDR2 is SMNVEV (reference sequence). The ends were cut back, 6 bases at V and 4 bases at J, with 15 bases in the middle. CDR3 length: 14 amino acids. The CDR3 DNA is TGTGCCAGCAGCCCATTTGGGGCCGGAGAGACCCAGTACTTC. It is translated as CASSPFGAGETQYF.

The V and J genes are TRBV27 and TRBJ2-1; 12 bases agree with TRBD2. The CDR3 has 19 residues. V lost 5 bases to trimming and J lost 4 bases; unmatched junction nucleotides: 15. Per the germline V gene, CDR1 is MNHEY and CDR2 is SMNVEV (reference sequence). CDR3 in amino acids: CASSLYGGVLAGGYNEQFF. As DNA, the CDR3 is TGTGCCAGCAGTCTTTACGGTGGGGTACTAGCGGGAGGATACAATGAGCAGTTCTTC.

This chain links TRBV12-5 with TRBJ2-7; D not certain. Deletions cut 1 base from V and 4 bases from J, with 8 bases between. The CDR3 runs to 13 residues. Germline V gene sequence: CDR1 LGHNT, CDR2 FRNRAP. The CDR3 is CASGLGDWYEQYF. In nucleotides, the CDR3 is TGTGCTAGTGGTTTGGGGGATTGGTACGAGCAGTACTTC.

This clonotype was detected once. This chain uses TRBV20-1 with TRBJ2-7; weak D call: TRBD1 (5 bases). The CDR3 runs 14 residues. The V gene's germline CDR1 is DFQATT and CDR2 SNEGSKA (reference sequence). Trimming took off 6 bases at V and 1 base at J, with 16 bases between the two ends. This CDR3 is CSARVRDSSYEQYF. The CDR3 DNA reads as TGCAGTGCCCGGGTGCGTGACAGTTCCTACGAGCAGTACTTC.

V is TRBV5-6 and J is TRBJ1-1, with 8 nucleotides matching TRBD1. The CDR3 loop spans 16 amino acids. The junction had 14 bases not matched to a gene; V was cut back by 4 bases and J by 6 bases. The germline gives CDR1 SGHDT, CDR2 YYEEEE. Written as DNA, the CDR3 is TGTGCCAGCAGCCCCGTGGCAGGGGGCGGGTACGCTGAAGCTTTCTTT. As protein: CASSPVAGGGYAEAFF.

This clonotype was detected once. The V and J genes are TRBV5-1 and TRBJ2-7, with D hard to call. CDR1 SGHRS and CDR2 YFSETQ come from the germline V gene. Trimming stripped 1 base from V and 3 bases from J, with 8 bases between. This CDR3 spans 13 amino acids. The CDR3 sequence is CASSLTEYYEQYF. CDR3 bases: TGCGCCAGCAGCTTGACAGAGTACTACGAGCAGTACTTC.

The rearrangement joins TRBV28 to TRBJ2-1; 11 nucleotides line up with TRBD2. Germline V lookup: CDR1 MDHEN, CDR2 SYDVKM. V gave up 10 bases and J gave up 9 bases; unmatched junction bases: 5. The CDR3 is 12 residues long. CDR3 sequence reads: CATLAGGSEQFF. The CDR3 region has the DNA TGTGCCACCCTAGCGGGAGGCAGTGAGCAGTTCTTC. The complete variable domain, with remaining parts taken from reference TRBV28 and TRBJ2-1, reads DVKVTQSSRYLVKRTGEKVFLECVQDMDHENMFWYRQDPGLGLRLIYFSYDVKMKEKGDIPEGYSVSREKKERFSLILESASTNQTSMYLCATLAGGSEQFFGPGTRLTVL.

The chain uses TRBV18 and TRBJ2-1; D not resolved. CDR1 and CDR2 (germline): KGHSH, LQKENI. Between the trimmed V and J ends, which lost 3 bases and 5 bases, there was a span of 8 bases. The CDR3 length is 13 residues. CDR3 nucleotide sequence: TGTGCCAGCTCACCCATCGACGACAATGAGCAGTTCTTC. Translation: CASSPIDDNEQFF.

This chain links TRBV6-5 with TRBJ2-1; maybe TRBD2 (6 bases). This CDR3 has 17 residues. Germline CDR1 and CDR2: MNHEY and SVGAGI. Trimming took 0 bases from V and 3 from J, leaving 15 bases between them. The CDR3 loop reads CASSYSRASDYYNEQFF. The CDR3 nucleotides are TGTGCCAGCAGTTACTCGAGGGCTAGCGATTACTACAATGAGCAGTTCTTC.

This clonotype was recorded once. The chain combines TRBV11-2 with TRBJ2-1; 7 positions agree with TRBD2. The CDR3 runs to 15 residues. V shed 8 bases, J shed 3 bases, and the junction held 10 bases outside the gene matches. The germline V gene encodes CDR1 SGHAT and CDR2 FQNNGV. CDR3 coding DNA: TGTGCCAGCCCCCCTAGGGAGGGGATCTACAATGAGCAGTTCTTC. This gives the protein CASPPREGIYNEQFF.

This rearrangement joins TRBV27 to TRBJ1-5, with a weak D call TRBD1 (5 bases). CDR3 length: 14 residues. V was clipped by 2 bases and J by 7 bases, with 12 bases between them. Germline-derived CDR1 and CDR2 are MNHEY and SMNVEV (reference sequence). In nucleotides, the CDR3 is TGTGCCAGCAGTTTAGGAGGGGTACTCCAGCCCCAGCATTTT. Translating it yields CASSLGGVLQPQHF.

The chain carries TRBV28 and TRBJ2-3; 12 bases match TRBD2. V trimming: 7 bases; J trimming: 2 bases; junction bases outside the gene matches: 7. This CDR3 has 16 amino acids. Germline assignment: CDR1 MDHEN and CDR2 SYDVKM. CDR3 sequence: CASTSGTSGPTDTQYF. The CDR3 DNA reads as TGTGCCAGCACCAGTGGGACTAGCGGGCCCACAGATACGCAGTATTTT.

The rearrangement joins TRBV29-1 to TRBJ2-2; 7 bases are shared with TRBD2. CDR1 is SQVTM and CDR2 is ANQGSEA in the germline V gene. V shed 3 bases and J 4 bases; nucleotides not matched to a gene: 2. The CDR3 is 13 amino acids. The CDR3 is CSVERETTGELFF. CDR3 bases: TGCAGCGTTGAGCGGGAGACCACCGGGGAGCTGTTTTTT.